This TCR beta chain was profiled in a study of T cells in Graves' hyperthyroidism and ophthalmopathy. Findings and caveats of the study: Most thyroid clonotypes with frequency above 0.001 were detected in blood.

Hyperthyroidism in the patients, aged 18 to 65, was newly diagnosed and under 2 months in duration. This CDR3 is built from 12 residues. V was pared by 6 bases and J by 5 bases, with 8 bases between. Germline V gene sequence: CDR1 ENHRY, CDR2 SYGVKD. The table lists this clonotype with a few counts. The target antigen is unknown. TCR beta CDR3 regions were amplified from RNA. Carried out on the TCR CDR3, a first-round RT-PCR used the HTBI primer set. TCRdb processed the multiplex PCR reads anew with MiXCR; each CDR3 protein has one entry. The table records about 720,000 distinct CDR3 sequences, about 17% of them present only once.

V is TRBV10-3 and J is TRBJ1-5; D ambiguous. Source material: blood. This sequence originates from a woman in her 50s with Graves' hyperthyroidism that later progressed to Graves' ophthalmopathy. CDR3 sequence reads: CAIRDRDQPQHF. The CDR3 DNA follows: TGTGCCATCAGGGACCGGGATCAGCCCCAGCATTTT.